The clone carrying this T cell receptor (beta chain) turned up a few times. What it binds is unknown. This sample is drawn from a study of T cells in Graves' hyperthyroidism and ophthalmopathy. It was RNA transcripts that yielded the amplified TCR beta CDR3 regions. The study used the HTBI primer set for a first-round RT-PCR of the TCR CDR3. MiXCR, applied by TCRdb to the multiplex PCR reads, yields one record per CDR3 protein. Of some 570,000 distinct CDR3 sequences in the sample, 17% were seen once. Uncontrolled infection, other autoimmune disease, pregnancy or lactation disqualified patients from enrolment. Fresh peripheral blood, 7.5 to 10 ml of it, supplied the PBMCs. Study-level points and caveats: Ophthalmopathy was separated from stable hyperthyroidism by a 13 V-J model.

The CDR3 covers 15 residues. The V and J ends lost 0 bases and 4 bases, in that order; junction bases with no gene match: 4. Germline CDR1 reads MGHRA; CDR2 reads YSYEKL. This receptor was taken from a woman aged 18-29 years with Graves' ophthalmopathy. The chain has TRBV4-1 and TRBJ2-5; 8 nucleotides line up with TRBD2. Sample: blood. The CDR3 DNA reads as TGCGCCAGCAGCCAAGATCGGCTAGCGGGAGAGACCCAGTACTTC. Protein: CASSQDRLAGETQYF.